These 15 T cell receptor beta chains were all obtained from the same sample, sequenced in a study of T cells in Graves' hyperthyroidism and ophthalmopathy (dated by TCRdb to the late 2010s). Receptors were amplified or captured by multiplex PCR. TCRdb records Illumina HiSeq 2000 as the sequencer. The TCR beta CDR3 regions were amplified from RNA transcripts. The first round of RT-PCR for the TCR CDR3 was performed with the HTBI primer set and the Qiagen OneStep RT-PCR kit. TCRdb reprocessed the public reads (quality trimming at Q25 with fastp, clone calling with MiXCR) and kept in-frame beta chains. Each record represents a unique CDR3 protein, reported with the most common genes and DNA among its rows. The sample contains about 570,000 distinct CDR3 sequences, more than 45% of them found a single time. Under 20% of the sample rests with the top ten. Sequenced sample: peripheral blood or thyroid tissue (not recorded which). Every receptor here comes from an adult woman with Graves' disease, either hyperthyroidism or ophthalmopathy (not recorded which).

The gene calls are TRBV7-2 and TRBJ2-7; possibly TRBD1 for D (6 bases). The germline V gene encodes CDR1 SGHTA and CDR2 FQGNSA. The CDR3 runs to 14 residues. Trimming stripped 1 base from V and 6 bases from J, with 13 bases between. The CDR3 region has the DNA TGTGCCAGCAGCTTAGTAGGGGGACAAAGCGAGCAGTACTTC. Residues: CASSLVGGQSEQYF.

This clonotype was counted only a few times. V gene TRBV15 combines with J gene TRBJ2-7, with 8 bases fitting TRBD2. CDR1 LNHNV and CDR2 YYDKDF come from the germline V gene (reference sequence). This CDR3 region has 15 residues. The trim removed 1 base at V and 2 bases at J, leaving 4 bases unmatched. The CDR3 bases are TGTGCCACCAGCAGAGGCGCCGGGAGGGCCTACGAGCAGTACTTC. Translated: CATSRGAGRAYEQYF.

The J gene is TRBJ2-7, the V gene TRBV29-1, with TRBD2 identical over 8 bases. From germline, CDR1 is SQVTM and CDR2 ANQGSEA. The CDR3 is made up of 12 amino acids. The V gene end was trimmed by 3 bases and the J gene end by 7 bases; junction bases not matched to a gene: 5. Here the CDR3 DNA reads TGCAGCGTTGATGGGGCGGGAGGTGAGCAGTACTTC. Amino acids: CSVDGAGGEQYF.

As DNA, the CDR3 is TGTGCCATCAGTGAGACCCAGGGATACCAAGAGACCCAGTACTTC. Protein sequence: CAISETQGYQETQYF. J is TRBJ2-5 and V is TRBV10-3, with D perhaps TRBD1 (5 bases). V lost 2 bases and J lost 0, with 10 bases in between. The CDR3 is 15 amino acids. Germline CDR1 is ENHRY and CDR2 is SYGVKD.

V gene TRBV2 combines with J gene TRBJ2-2; a possible D gene is TRBD1 (6 bases). This CDR3 has 14 residues. V lost 6 bases and J lost 6, with 14 bases in between. CDR1 SNHLY and CDR2 FYNNEI come from the germline V gene. CDR3 residues: CASRGQWGPGELFF. The DNA of the CDR3 is TGTGCCAGCAGGGGACAATGGGGGCCCGGGGAGCTGTTTTTT. Full variable domain (remainder filled in from reference TRBV2 and TRBJ2-2): EPEVTQTPSHQVTQMGQEVILRCVPISNHLYFYWYRQILGQKVEFLVSFYNNEISEKSEIFDDQFSVERPDGSNFTLKIRSTKLEDSAMYFCASRGQWGPGELFFGEGSRLTVL.

The chain joins TRBV20-1 to TRBJ1-2; D gene uncertain. Germline V gene data show CDR1 as DFQATT and CDR2 as SNEGSKA (reference sequence). The CDR3 has 12 amino acids. Trimming took off 3 bases at V and 6 bases at J, with 11 bases between the two ends. CDR3 in amino acids: CSASKDVNGYTF. CDR3 DNA: TGCAGTGCTAGTAAGGATGTTAATGGCTACACCTTC.

The J gene is TRBJ2-7, the V gene TRBV2; D is perhaps TRBD2 (6 bases). Germline loops: CDR1 SNHLY, CDR2 FYNNEI. The ends were cut back, 4 bases at V and 7 bases at J, with 23 bases in the middle. This CDR3 contains 16 residues. CDR3 in amino acids: CASSGVSGANTGEQYF. CDR3 coding DNA: TGTGCCAGCAGTGGTGTTAGCGGTGCGAACACCGGGGAGCAGTACTTC.

The chain links TRBV25-1 to TRBJ1-5; D is ambiguous. The CDR3 totals 14 residues. In germline, CDR1 is MGHDK, CDR2 SYGVNS. V lost 3 bases and J lost 2, with 8 bases in between. The CDR3 DNA follows: TGTGCCAGCAGTGAGGGGAGGGGCAATCAGCCCCAGCATTTT. The encoded protein is CASSEGRGNQPQHF.

With regard to this clonotype: It is likely a read error, because the conserved phenylalanine at the end of the CDR3 is missing. The chain recombines TRBV4-1 with TRBJ1-1; D possibly corresponds to TRBD1 (6 bases). Germline V CDR1 and CDR2: MGHRA, YSYEKL. Trimming removed 0 bases at V and 5 bases at J, with 10 bases between. This CDR3 is built from 14 residues. CDR3 protein: CASSQDTGRTEAFL. The CDR3 coding sequence is TGCGCCAGCAGCCAAGATACAGGGAGGACTGAAGCTTTCCTT.

This clonotype was detected ten times or more. The chain recombines TRBV7-9 with TRBJ2-7; no clear D. This CDR3 is built from 15 residues. Looked up from germline, CDR1 is SEHNR and CDR2 is FQNEAQ (reference sequence). The ends were cut back, 2 bases at V and 6 bases at J, with 17 bases in the middle. The CDR3 DNA follows: TGTGCCAGCAGCTTAACCGGGTCTCTTACGTCCGAGCAGTACTTC. Translating gives CASSLTGSLTSEQYF. The whole variable domain, remainder taken from reference TRBV7-9 and TRBJ2-7, is DTGVSQNPRHKITKRGQNVTFRCDPISEHNRLYWYRQTLGQGPEFLTYFQNEAQLEKSRLLSDRFSAERPKGSFSTLEIQRTEQGDSAMYLCASSLTGSLTSEQYFGPGTRLTVT.

Concerning this clonotype itself: A much larger clone differs from this one at a single base, so this may be a read error. This is likely a read error, given that the CDR3 carries no conserved phenylalanine or tryptophan at its end. The V gene is TRBV5-6, the J gene TRBJ1-5; D gene uncertain. CDR1 SGHDT and CDR2 YYEEEE come from the germline V gene. The CDR3 is 13 residues long. With 2 bases removed from V and 8 bases from J, the gap between germline ends came to 11 bases. CDR3 region: CASSFSPLKPQHS. In DNA form, the CDR3 reads TGTGCCAGCAGCTTTTCCCCCCTAAAGCCCCAGCATTCT.

The rearrangement joins TRBV7-2 to TRBJ1-6, with a possible D match to TRBD1 (5 bases). The CDR3 sequence is 15 residues long. Trimming stripped 4 bases from V and 10 bases from J, with 17 bases between. The germline CDR1 and CDR2 sequences are SGHTA and FQGNSA. CDR3: CASSSQGRVESPLHF. Written as DNA, the CDR3 is TGTGCCAGCAGCTCCCAGGGAAGGGTGGAATCACCCCTCCACTTT.

J is TRBJ1-2 and V is TRBV7-9, with TRBD1 matching over 10 bases. This CDR3 spans 14 amino acids. Germline loops: CDR1 SEHNR, CDR2 FQNEAQ (reference sequence). Trimming at V came to 6 bases and at J to 3 bases, leaving 4 bases not matched to a gene. The CDR3 region is CASSGQGVDYGYTF. CDR3 nucleotide sequence: TGTGCCAGCAGTGGACAGGGGGTCGACTATGGCTACACCTTC.

This clonotype was detected ten times or more. The gene calls are TRBV5-4 and TRBJ1-1; D unresolved. The V and J ends lost 3 bases and 0 bases respectively, with 9 bases between them. This CDR3 has 14 residues. Germline CDR1 is SGHNT and CDR2 is YYREEE (reference sequence). The CDR3 sequence is CASSYLSMNTEAFF. The DNA of the CDR3 is TGTGCCAGCAGCTACCTCTCCATGAACACTGAAGCTTTCTTT.

The chain couples TRBV20-1 to TRBJ2-5; possibly TRBD1 for D (7 bases). The ends were cut back, 6 bases at V and 1 base at J, with 12 bases in the middle. In germline, CDR1 is DFQATT, CDR2 SNEGSKA (reference sequence). This CDR3 comprises 13 residues. The CDR3 region has the DNA TGCAGTGCGTACAGGGGAGGCCAAGAGACCCAGTACTTC. Its translation is CSAYRGGQETQYF.